This TCR beta chain comes out of a study of T cell responses to AZD1222 COVID-19 vaccine. The length of the CDR3 is 17 residues. Germline V CDR1 and CDR2: SGDLS, YYNGEE. The V gene end was trimmed by 0 bases and the J gene end by 0 bases; junction bases not matched to a gene: 3. Sequencing was performed with immunoSEQ multiplex PCR; in TCRdb, only in-frame clones are kept and a portion is missing. Of 110,000 to 150,000 clones listed, about 90% are singletons. The material sequenced was peripheral blood, taken on day 0 of AZD1222 vaccination. The source of this sequence is an adult in good health. The chain joins TRBV9 to TRBJ2-2; the match to TRBD2 covers 9 bases. DNA of the CDR3: TGTGCCAGCAGCGTAGGCCAGCGGGGGGCGAACACCGGGGAGCTGTTTTTT. This gives the protein CASSVGQRGANTGELFF.